The next 26 T cell receptor beta chains were all read from a single sample in a study of naive and memory T cell subsets. These TCRs are of unknown antigen specificity. Two oligonucleotides, mixed equimolar, formed the beta constant-region primer covering TRBC1 and TRBC2. Nested alpha and beta constant-region primers with the SP2 primer drove four PCR rounds on ligated cDNA. TCRdb reanalysed the UMI-ligation and nested PCR reads using MiXCR and keeps one entry per CDR3 protein. The data hold 130,000 to 150,000 distinct CDR3 sequences, with under 25% observed a single time. Study-level results: Especially in CD8 cells, naive repertoires contained a few larger clonotypes, possibly CD45RA-re-expressing memory cells.

The sequencing sample was made of naive CD4+ T cells from blood. These receptors were taken from a human donor in good health.

CDR3 loop: CSAGTDPGAQHF. The CDR3 region has the DNA TGCAGTGCTGGGACAGACCCGGGGGCCCAGCATTTT. This chain links TRBV20-1 with TRBJ1-5; TRBD1 agrees at 7 bases. The length of the CDR3 is 12 residues. V lost 5 bases and J lost 11; bases outside the gene matches: 9. The germline V gene has CDR1 DFQATT and CDR2 SNEGSKA (reference sequence).

This clonotype occurred a few times. The chain has TRBV11-2 and TRBJ2-7, with D maybe TRBD1 (6 bases). This CDR3 has 14 amino acids. CDR1 is SGHAT, CDR2 FQNNGV, per germline. Trimming removed 3 bases at V and 2 bases at J, with 11 bases between. The CDR3 sequence: CASSFYRDTYEQYF. DNA of the CDR3: TGTGCCAGCAGCTTCTACCGGGACACCTACGAGCAGTACTTC.

The chain links TRBV9 to TRBJ2-4, with 9 bases that match TRBD1. This CDR3 region has 13 residues. CDR1 is SGDLS and CDR2 is YYNGEE in the germline V gene. J lost 9 bases, V lost 4 bases, and 5 bases had no gene match. As DNA, the CDR3 is TGTGCCAGCAGCCCACGACAGGGGGGCATTCAGTACTTC. Translating gives CASSPRQGGIQYF.

Many counts were recorded for this clonotype. The chain recombines TRBV29-1 with TRBJ2-7; TRBD1 aligns across 10 bases. The CDR3 runs 14 residues. The J segment lost 6 bases and the V segment lost 3 bases, leaving 8 bases of the junction unmatched. In germline, CDR1 is SQVTM, CDR2 ANQGSEA. CDR3 residues: CSVDSGTGEAEQYF. Written as DNA, the CDR3 is TGCAGCGTTGACTCCGGGACAGGGGAGGCCGAGCAGTACTTC.

A few counts support this clonotype. The rearrangement joins TRBV12-3 or TRBV12-4 to TRBJ2-1, with 11 positions matching TRBD2. With V trimmed by 2 bases and J by 10 bases, 4 bases remained unmatched. This CDR3 comprises 14 residues. Here the CDR3 DNA reads TGTGCCAGCAGTTTAAGACTAGCGGGAACAGAGCAGTTCTTC. Residues: CASSLRLAGTEQFF.

The chain has TRBV7-2 and TRBJ2-1; 12 nucleotides agree with TRBD2. The ends lost 1 base at V and 4 bases at J; junction bases unmatched: 5. The CDR3 sequence is 17 residues long. Germline V gives CDR1 SGHTA, CDR2 FQGNSA. The CDR3 sequence is CASSLGPGTSGYNEQFF. As DNA, the CDR3 is TGTGCCAGCAGCTTAGGCCCTGGGACTAGCGGGTACAATGAGCAGTTCTTC.

This clonotype has more than one count but fewer than ten. The chain employs TRBV5-1 and TRBJ1-6, with D perhaps matching TRBD1 (5 bases). From germline, CDR1 is SGHRS and CDR2 YFSETQ. V gave up 1 base and J gave up 6 bases, with 8 bases separating them. The CDR3 extends over 14 amino acids. The CDR3 DNA sequence: TGCGCCAGCAGCTTGCCGACAGTTAATTCACCCCTCCACTTT. Protein sequence: CASSLPTVNSPLHF.

The chain links TRBV20-1 to TRBJ2-5, with 9 bases fitting TRBD2. The germline gives CDR1 DFQATT, CDR2 SNEGSKA (reference sequence). Trimming took 1 base from V and 5 from J; bases not matched to a gene: 11. The CDR3 sequence is 16 residues long. This CDR3 reads CSARVPLAGVQETQYF. The CDR3 nucleotides are TGCAGTGCTAGAGTCCCTTTAGCGGGAGTACAGGAGACCCAGTACTTC.

This clonotype has a count of ten or more. The chain employs TRBV6-6 and TRBJ2-3; the match to TRBD1 covers 8 bases. Losses at the gene ends were 11 bases for V and 1 base for J; bases not matched to a gene: 14. This CDR3 comprises 16 residues. The germline V gene encodes CDR1 MNHNY and CDR2 SVGAGI (reference sequence). The CDR3 region is CASGNRGGQGTDTQYF. In DNA form, the CDR3 reads TGTGCCTCCGGGAACAGAGGGGGACAGGGCACAGATACGCAGTATTTT.

This clonotype was picked up a small number of times. CDR3 protein: CASSYTGSYGYTF. The CDR3 DNA follows: TGTGCCAGCAGTTACACAGGGAGCTATGGCTACACCTTC. V is TRBV6-5 and J is TRBJ1-2; D possibly corresponds to TRBD1 (6 bases). The CDR3 is 13 amino acids. V gave up 2 bases and J gave up 4 bases, with 8 bases separating them. Germline V lookup: CDR1 MNHEY, CDR2 SVGAGI.

This chain connects TRBV6-6 to TRBJ2-3; a weak D match, TRBD2 (6 bases). The germline V gene has CDR1 MNHNY and CDR2 SVGAGI (reference sequence). The CDR3 is 15 residues long. The V gene lost 2 bases and the J gene lost 0 bases, with 9 bases spanning the gap. CDR3 sequence: CASSYGGTSTDTQYF. The CDR3 nucleotides read TGTGCCAGCAGTTACGGCGGGACCAGCACAGATACGCAGTATTTT.

This clonotype was observed at least ten times. V gene TRBV6-6 combines with J gene TRBJ2-5; D is uncertain. There are 14 residues in the CDR3. V was clipped by 6 bases and J by 4 bases, with 15 bases between them. Germline V gene sequence: CDR1 MNHNY, CDR2 SVGAGI (reference sequence). The DNA of the CDR3 is TGTGCCAGCAGCGAAGGGTCGTTCGGAGAGACCCAGTACTTC. This translates into CASSEGSFGETQYF.

This clonotype was seen many times. The chain is built from TRBV29-1 and TRBJ2-1; D unclear. CDR3 length: 14 residues. CDR1 and CDR2 (germline): SQVTM, ANQGSEA. Trimming took off 3 bases at V and 0 bases at J, with 9 bases between the two ends. The CDR3 sequence: CSVEVQSSYNEQFF. The CDR3 nucleotides read TGCAGCGTTGAGGTCCAGAGCTCCTACAATGAGCAGTTCTTC.

The chain uses TRBV18 and TRBJ2-3; 12 nucleotides match TRBD2. The CDR3 consists of 16 residues. V shed 2 bases, J shed 4 bases, and the junction held 4 bases outside the gene matches. Germline CDR1 KGHSH, CDR2 LQKENI. The CDR3 protein is CASSPGLAGIADTQYF. The DNA for the CDR3 is TGTGCCAGCTCACCAGGACTAGCGGGAATCGCAGATACGCAGTATTTT.

The chain employs TRBV5-5 and TRBJ1-2, with no clear D. V was clipped by 2 bases and J by 3 bases, with 14 bases between them. Germline V gives CDR1 SGHKS, CDR2 YYEKEE (reference sequence). CDR3 size: 15 residues. This CDR3 reads CASSFPGRTDYGYTF. The CDR3 DNA reads as TGTGCCAGCAGCTTCCCTGGGAGGACGGACTATGGCTACACCTTC. Full variable domain (outside the CDR3, taken from reference TRBV5-5 and TRBJ1-2): DAGVTQSPTHLIKTRGQQVTLRCSPISGHKSVSWYQQVLGQGPQFIFQYYEKEERGRGNFPDRFSARQFPNYSSELNVNALLLGDSALYLCASSFPGRTDYGYTFGSGTRLTVV.

Comments on this clonotype: A much bigger clone sits one base away, suggesting this may be a read error. This chain joins TRBV7-2 and TRBJ2-1, with TRBD1 identical over 8 bases. Germline values: CDR1 SGHTA, CDR2 FQGNSA. The CDR3 totals 14 residues. The CDR3 DNA reads TGTGCCAGCGGCTTAACCAGGGGGCTAAATGAGCAGTTCTTC. It codes for CASGLTRGLNEQFF.

The genes are TRBV3-1 and TRBJ2-5, with D unclear. Germline CDR1 and CDR2: LGHDT and YNNKEL (reference sequence). V gave up 3 bases and J gave up 5 bases, with 7 bases separating them. The CDR3 sequence is 12 residues long. This CDR3 reads CASSQPWETQYF. DNA for the CDR3: TGTGCCAGCAGCCAGCCGTGGGAGACCCAGTACTTC.

This clonotype has a single count. The genes are TRBV18 and TRBJ2-7; D may be TRBD2 (5 bases). The germline V and J ends were trimmed by 3 bases and 4 bases, with 13 bases remaining between them. CDR1 is KGHSH and CDR2 is LQKENI in the germline V gene. The CDR3 sequence is 14 residues long. The DNA of the CDR3 is TGTGCCAGCTCACCTAACGGGATCCCATACGAGCAGTACTTC. Its protein is CASSPNGIPYEQYF.

The chain couples TRBV28 to TRBJ1-3; D is unresolved. Germline assignment: CDR1 MDHEN and CDR2 SYDVKM. The CDR3 has 15 residues. The V end lost 5 bases, the J end lost 1 base, and 12 bases lay between the germline ends. In DNA form, the CDR3 reads TGTGCCAGCAGTACTCAACCGTTTTCTGGAAACACCATATATTTT. Encoded protein: CASSTQPFSGNTIYF.

V and J are TRBV5-1 and TRBJ1-4; D not certain. The V gene lost 2 bases and the J gene lost 8 bases, with 16 bases spanning the gap. This CDR3 is built from 15 residues. Germline CDR1 is SGHRS and CDR2 is YFSETQ. The CDR3 protein is CASSFGVEVSEKLFF. The DNA for the CDR3 is TGCGCCAGCAGCTTTGGTGTGGAGGTGTCCGAAAAACTGTTTTTT.

This clonotype was seen at least ten times. CDR3 region: CASSLIGTSGSSSNEQFF. In DNA form, the CDR3 reads TGTGCCAGCAGCTTAATCGGGACTAGCGGGAGTTCGTCCAATGAGCAGTTCTTC. The rearrangement joins TRBV7-6 to TRBJ2-1; 14 nucleotides line up with TRBD2. The CDR3 is 18 amino acids. Germline V CDR1 and CDR2: SGHVS, FNYEAQ. V lost 2 bases, J lost 6 bases, and 9 bases stayed unmatched.

This chain uses TRBV10-3 with TRBJ2-1; D not resolved. CDR1 and CDR2 from the germline V gene are ENHRY and SYGVKD. The CDR3 length is 11 residues. V lost 3 bases, J lost 5 bases, and 2 bases lay in between. CDR3 sequence: CAISENNEQFF. The CDR3 nucleotides are TGTGCCATCAGTGAAAACAATGAGCAGTTCTTC.

This clonotype has a single count. The J gene is TRBJ1-5, the V gene TRBV10-3, with D hard to call. Germline-derived CDR1 and CDR2 are ENHRY and SYGVKD. Deletions cut 0 bases from V and 6 bases from J, with 9 bases between. The CDR3 contains 14 residues. The CDR3 sequence: CAISESPGFQPQHF. The CDR3 region has the DNA TGTGCCATCAGTGAGTCGCCGGGGTTTCAGCCCCAGCATTTT.

The chain recombines TRBV6-2 or TRBV6-3 with TRBJ2-1, with TRBD2 matching over 11 bases. J lost 4 bases, V lost 6 bases, and 5 bases had no gene match. Germline V CDR1 and CDR2: MNHEY, SVGEGT. The length of the CDR3 is 15 residues. The CDR3 loop is CASRIAGGWYNEQFF. DNA of the CDR3: TGTGCCAGCAGGATAGCGGGAGGGTGGTACAATGAGCAGTTCTTC.

In its sample, this clonotype was seen a few times. The V gene is TRBV20-1, the J gene TRBJ2-3; D unresolved. Germline V gene sequence: CDR1 DFQATT, CDR2 SNEGSKA (reference sequence). V shed 5 bases and J shed 6 bases, with 15 bases lying between them. This CDR3 is 13 amino acids long. DNA for the CDR3: TGCAGTGCTCGACCTTCAAGGTCGGATACGCAGTATTTT. Its protein product is CSARPSRSDTQYF.

At least ten counts were recorded for this clonotype. The chain combines TRBV20-1 with TRBJ2-7; possibly TRBD2 for D (6 bases). The germline V gene encodes CDR1 DFQATT and CDR2 SNEGSKA (reference sequence). V was clipped by 0 bases and J by 0 bases, with 21 bases between them. This CDR3 has 18 residues. This chain's CDR3 is CSARDRWPSAHISYEQYF. CDR3 in DNA: TGCAGTGCTAGAGATCGGTGGCCTAGCGCCCATATCTCCTACGAGCAGTACTTC.